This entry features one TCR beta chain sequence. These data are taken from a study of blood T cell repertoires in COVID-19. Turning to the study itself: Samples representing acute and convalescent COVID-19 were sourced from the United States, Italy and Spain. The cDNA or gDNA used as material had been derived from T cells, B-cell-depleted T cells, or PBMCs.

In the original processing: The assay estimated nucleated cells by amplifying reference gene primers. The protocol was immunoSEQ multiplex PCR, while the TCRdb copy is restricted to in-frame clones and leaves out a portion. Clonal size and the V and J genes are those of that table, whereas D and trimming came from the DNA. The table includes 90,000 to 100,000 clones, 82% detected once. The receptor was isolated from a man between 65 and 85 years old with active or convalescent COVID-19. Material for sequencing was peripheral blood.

CDR3 loop: CASSRTAWGTGELFF. The CDR3, as DNA: TGTGCCAGCAGCCGGACAGCCTGGGGCACCGGGGAGCTGTTTTTT. This chain connects TRBV7-9 to TRBJ2-2; perhaps TRBD1 as D (6 bases). The CDR3 has 15 residues. The V gene lost 5 bases and the J gene lost 4 bases, with 14 bases spanning the gap. Germline CDR1 is SEHNR and CDR2 is FQNEAQ (reference sequence).